These T cell receptor beta chains were read from a single sample in a study of graft-versus-host responses after intestinal transplantation. The data were produced by immunoSEQ multiplex PCR, yet TCRdb's version contains in-frame clones alone and is incomplete. The data hold about 70,000 clones, with about 94% observed a single time. These receptors' antigens are unknown. The sequences come from unstimulated CD8+ T cells sorted from spleen or lymph node cells, collected before intestinal transplant. The source of these receptors is a human donor who received an intestinal transplant. CDR3s include the opening cysteine and the closing phenylalanine or tryptophan. The D gene is left open where the match is weak. Clone size is not always given. Where it is, it says once, few, many or a class for expanded clones.

j_call | d_call | clone_size | v_call | cdr3_nt | cdr3_aa
TRBJ2-5 | . | . | TRBV6-1 | TGTGCCAGCAGTCCCTTTAATTTCGCAAGGGAGACCCAGTACTTC | CASSPFNFARETQYF
TRBJ1-1 | . | . | TRBV9 | TGTGCCAGCAGCGTAGCTTTACCCGACAGGAACACTGAAGCTTTCTTT | CASSVALPDRNTEAFF
TRBJ2-7 | . | . | TRBV28 | TGTGCCAGCAGTTTATCGAATGCAGAACTAGATCGGTACGAGCAGTACTTC | CASSLSNAELDRYEQYF
TRBJ1-5 | . | . | TRBV4-1 | TGCGCCAGCAGCCAAGATCGTAGTATCAGGGGAGGGCAGCCCCAGCATTTT | CASSQDRSIRGGQPQHF
TRBJ2-2 | . | . | TRBV27 | TGTGCCAGCAGTTTCCGGGGAACCGGGGAGCTGTTTTTT | CASSFRGTGELFF
TRBJ2-3 | . | . | TRBV9 | TGTGCCAGCAGCGTTGGGGGGCTAGAGACAGATACGCAGTATTTT | CASSVGGLETDTQYF
TRBJ2-3 | . | . | TRBV9 | TGTGCCAGCACCTTAGGAGGGCAGGGTTTTAGCACAGATACGCAGTATTTT | CASTLGGQGFSTDTQYF
TRBJ1-4 | . | . | TRBV21-1 | TGTGCCAGCAGCAAAAGTGGAGGTGAAAAACTGTTTTTT | CASSKSGGEKLFF
TRBJ2-2 | TRBD2 | . | TRBV5-1 | TGCGCCAGCAGCTCTGGACTAGCTCGAACCAACACCGGGGAGCTGTTTTTT | CASSSGLARTNTGELFF
TRBJ1-1 | . | . | TRBV20-1 | TGCAGTGCCAGGTGGGGAACTGAAGCTTTCTTT | CSARWGTEAFF
TRBJ2-7 | . | . | TRBV6-5 | TGTGCCAGAACCCACGAGCAGTACTTC | CARTHEQYF
TRBJ2-7 | TRBD1 | . | TRBV4-1 | TGCGCCAGCAGCCAAGCGCCACCGGGACAGGGGGTGAGCGAGCAGTACTTC | CASSQAPPGQGVSEQYF
TRBJ2-5 | TRBD1 | . | TRBV28 | TGTGCCAGCAGTCTCCGGACAGGGCGGACCTCAGTATCCATTCAAGAGACCCAGTACTTC | CASSLRTGRTSVSIQETQYF
TRBJ2-7 | . | . | TRBV5-1 | TGCGCCAGCAGCCAGGAGGGGCAGGGGGCCTACGAGCAGTACTTC | CASSQEGQGAYEQYF
TRBJ2-1 | TRBD2 | . | TRBV25-1 | TGTGCCAGCAGTGGGCCGCGGGCGGGGGGCTGGGTGGAGTTCTTC | CASSGPRAGGWVEFF
TRBJ2-1 | TRBD1 | . | TRBV7-9 | TGTGCCAGCAGCTTAGTTGGACAGGGGGCGAATGAGCAGTTCTTC | CASSLVGQGANEQFF
TRBJ2-1 | . | . | TRBV27 | TGTGCCAGCAGCCCAACGGGAGGAGGGGGCAATGAGCAGTTCTTC | CASSPTGGGGNEQFF
TRBJ2-1 | . | . | TRBV10-1 | TGCGCCAGCAGCTCCTCGGCCCGGGACTTCGATGAGCAGTTCTTC | CASSSSARDFDEQFF
TRBJ1-1 | . | . | TRBV9 | TGTGCCAGCAGCGTAGGAGGTCTCACTGAAGCTTTCTTT | CASSVGGLTEAFF
TRBJ1-5 | . | . | TRBV27 | TGTGCCAGCAGTTTATGGGGCGGTGGCAATCAGCCCCAGCATTTT | CASSLWGGGNQPQHF
TRBJ2-7 | TRBD1 | . | TRBV27 | TGTGCCAGCAAGGAGGACAGGGGGTGGGACGAGCAGTACTTC | CASKEDRGWDEQYF
TRBJ1-5 | . | . | TRBV6-1 | TGTGCCAGCAGGGAAGGCGGTGATAGCAATCAGCCCCAGCATTTT | CASREGGDSNQPQHF
TRBJ2-1 | . | . | TRBV2 | TGTGCCAGCTGTTACGAGGATGAGCAGTTCTTC | CASCYEDEQFF
TRBJ2-1 | . | . | TRBV27 | TGTGCCAGCAGTTTGGACTACAATGAGCAGTTCTTC | CASSLDYNEQFF
TRBJ2-7 | TRBD1 | . | TRBV2 | TGTGCCAGCAGGCCCCTCTTGCGACAGGGCTACTACGAGCAGTACTTC | CASRPLLRQGYYEQYF
TRBJ1-1 | . | . | TRBV11-2 | TGTGCCAGCAGCTTAGGAGGTCTGGCGGGGAACACTGAAGCTTTCTTT | CASSLGGLAGNTEAFF
TRBJ2-7 | . | . | TRBV28 | TGTGCCAGCACTAGGCCCACCTACGAGCAGTACTTC | CASTRPTYEQYF
TRBJ1-5 | TRBD1 | . | TRBV2 | TGTGCCAGCAGCGAACAGGGGGCTCCCAATCAGCCCCAGCATTTT | CASSEQGAPNQPQHF
TRBJ2-1 | . | . | TRBV11-3 | TGTGCCAGCAGCCCCACGGTGGGGGAGCAGTTCTTC | CASSPTVGEQFF
TRBJ1-1 | . | . | TRBV27 | TGTGCCAGCAGTTTCTCTCGGTCGGCTGAAGCTTTCTTT | CASSFSRSAEAFF
TRBJ1-3 | . | . | TRBV5-4 | TGTGCCAGCAGCTTGAGAGGGGAGGACACCATATATTTT | CASSLRGEDTIYF
TRBJ2-3 | . | . | TRBV4-1 | TGCGCCAGCAGCCAACATAACCTACTAGGCCCAGGAGATACGCAGTATTTT | CASSQHNLLGPGDTQYF
TRBJ1-4 | . | few | TRBV27 | TGTGCCAGCAGTTTATCGGGGGGGTTAAGTGAAAAACTGTTTTTT | CASSLSGGLSEKLFF
TRBJ2-3 | . | . | TRBV6-1 | TGTGCCAGCAGTGAAGATGGCGGGTTGCCACAAGCCCCTAGCACAGATACGCAGTATTTT | CASSEDGGLPQAPSTDTQYF
TRBJ2-3 | . | . | TRBV7-6 | TGTGCCAGCAGCTTAGCTTCGGATACGCAGTATTTT | CASSLASDTQYF
TRBJ1-1 | . | once | TRBV5-4 | TGTGCCAGCAGCCCCACCTCGTCGCCAGGGAAGAACACTGAAGCTTTCTTT | CASSPTSSPGKNTEAFF
TRBJ2-7 | TRBD1 | . | TRBV18 | TGTGCCAGCTCACCACCGGGACAGGGGAGTCCTTACGAGCAGTACTTC | CASSPPGQGSPYEQYF
TRBJ2-1 | . | . | TRBV5-5 | TGTGCCAGCAGCCCATACGGGAGATACAATGAGCAGTTCTTC | CASSPYGRYNEQFF
TRBJ1-2 | . | . | TRBV20-1 | TGCAGTGCTGATCCAGGGTCCGGCTACACCTTC | CSADPGSGYTF
TRBJ2-3 | TRBD1 | . | TRBV4-1 | TGCGCCAGCAGCCAAGGGGACAGGGGCACAGATACGCAGTATTTT | CASSQGDRGTDTQYF
TRBJ2-7 | TRBD2 | . | TRBV27 | TGTGCCAGCAGTCCCCGGGGAGCGGGAGAGTACTACGAGCAGTACTTC | CASSPRGAGEYYEQYF
TRBJ2-2 | TRBD1 | . | TRBV19 | TGTGCCAGTAACCGGGACAGGCTCCTGCCCGGGGAGCTGTTTTTT | CASNRDRLLPGELFF
TRBJ2-7 | . | once | TRBV5-1 | TGCGCCAGCAGCTTGAGAGGGGGAGTCCACGAGCAGTACTTC | CASSLRGGVHEQYF
TRBJ2-3 | . | . | TRBV11-2 | TGTGCCAGCAGCTCGCCTCTTGGCGGTACAGATACGCAGTATTTT | CASSSPLGGTDTQYF
TRBJ2-5 | . | . | TRBV11-2 | TGTGCCAGCAGGCGACTGACTAGTCAAGAGACCCAGTACTTC | CASRRLTSQETQYF
TRBJ1-1 | TRBD1 | . | TRBV7-6 | TGTGCCAGCAGCGACGGACAGGGGATCACTGAAGCTTTCTTT | CASSDGQGITEAFF
TRBJ2-7 | TRBD2 | . | TRBV4-1 | TGCGCCAGCAGCCAACTTCTAGCGGATTCCTACGAGCAGTACTTC | CASSQLLADSYEQYF
TRBJ2-3 | TRBD1 | . | TRBV15 | TGTGCCACCAGCAGAGTTTACAGGGGAGCAGATACGCAGTATTTT | CATSRVYRGADTQYF
TRBJ1-2 | TRBD1 | . | TRBV19 | TGTGCCAGTAGTTTGGGACAGTCCTATGGCTACACCTTC | CASSLGQSYGYTF
TRBJ2-7 | TRBD1 | . | TRBV9 | TGTGCCAGCAGCCCGGGACAGCTCCCCTACGAGCAGTACTTC | CASSPGQLPYEQYF
TRBJ2-1 | . | once | TRBV7-6 | TGTGCCAGCAGCCCAGATAATGAGCAGTTCTTC | CASSPDNEQFF
TRBJ2-1 | TRBD2 | . | TRBV4-2 | TGTGCCAGCAGCCCTGGACTAGCGGGAGGGGAGGGTATGAAGCAGTTCTTC | CASSPGLAGGEGMKQFF
TRBJ2-7 | TRBD2 | . | TRBV6-6 | TGTGCCAGCAGTTACCCTAGAGGTCTAGCGGTCTACGAGCAGTACTTC | CASSYPRGLAVYEQYF
TRBJ2-7 | TRBD2 | . | TRBV2 | TGTGCCAGCAGTTTAAGATGGACTAGCGGGAGAAACGAGGTACGGGTCTACGAGCAGTACTTC | CASSLRWTSGRNEVRVYEQYF